This entry lists 23 T cell receptor beta chains sequenced from one sample in a study of T-cell memory formation after mild COVID-19. TCRdb re-called the 5' RACE reads with MiXCR, one entry per CDR3 protein. The data show 250,000 to 350,000 distinct CDR3 sequences, just under 20% seen once. The sequencing input was PBMCs or a T cell subset sorted from them (not recorded which). These receptors came from a young man who had mild COVID-19 (a few samples of this study predate the infection). Cell type and time point are not known.

This chain links TRBV4-3 with TRBJ1-6, with D tentatively TRBD1 (5 bases). Germline V gene sequence: CDR1 LGHNA, CDR2 YSLEER. Trimming took off 4 bases at V and 8 bases at J, with 12 bases between the two ends. The CDR3 has 14 amino acids. DNA for the CDR3: TGCGCCAGCAGCCCTCGCGACAGAGATTCACCCCTCCACTTT. Residues: CASSPRDRDSPLHF.

This clonotype was counted at least ten times. The rearrangement uses TRBV7-9 and TRBJ1-1; the match to TRBD1 covers 9 bases. J lost 8 bases, V lost 1 base, and 8 bases had no gene match. The CDR3 is 15 residues long. Per germline, CDR1 SEHNR and CDR2 FQNEAQ (reference sequence). The CDR3 sequence is CASSLEGQGSVEAFF. The CDR3 DNA follows: TGTGCCAGCAGCTTAGAGGGACAGGGATCGGTGGAAGCTTTCTTT.

The chain combines TRBV7-9 with TRBJ2-7; possible D gene TRBD1, 5 bases. Looked up from germline, CDR1 is SEHNR and CDR2 is FQNEAQ (reference sequence). With 2 bases removed from V and 5 bases from J, the gap between germline ends came to 13 bases. The CDR3 runs to 14 residues. CDR3: CASSLYGALDEQYF. The CDR3 bases are TGTGCCAGCAGCTTATATGGGGCCCTCGACGAGCAGTACTTC.

A few counts support this clonotype. V is TRBV5-1 and J is TRBJ1-3; possibly TRBD1 for D (5 bases). V was trimmed by 3 bases and J by 4 bases, leaving 11 bases between them. This CDR3 spans 14 amino acids. The germline V gene encodes CDR1 SGHRS and CDR2 YFSETQ. CDR3 loop: CASSSSEGGNTIYF. CDR3 nucleotide sequence: TGCGCCAGCAGCTCTTCGGAGGGGGGAAACACCATATATTTT.

This clonotype showed up just a few times. The junction shows a germline mismatch at one end, possibly a read error. The V and J genes are TRBV4-2 and TRBJ2-1; D unclear. From germline, CDR1 is LGHNA and CDR2 YNFKEQ. CDR3 length: 12 residues. CDR3 sequence reads: CASSQDGRQEVF. CDR3 nucleotide sequence: TGTGCCAGCAGCCAAGACGGGCGGCAGGAAGTCTTC.

This clonotype has just a few counts. The V gene is TRBV20-1, the J gene TRBJ2-7; 8 nucleotides agree with TRBD1. This CDR3 is built from 17 residues. Germline CDR1 and CDR2: DFQATT and SNEGSKA (reference sequence). The junction had 16 bases not matched to a gene; V was cut back by 6 bases and J by 0 bases. The CDR3 spells CSATGGQGRRGSYEQYV. CDR3 coding DNA: TGCAGTGCCACAGGAGGACAGGGCCGAAGAGGCTCCTACGAGCAGTACGTC.

The gene calls are TRBV27 and TRBJ1-2, with D perhaps matching TRBD1 (5 bases). CDR3 length: 14 amino acids. The V gene's germline CDR1 is MNHEY and CDR2 SMNVEV (reference sequence). The ends were cut back, 6 bases at V and 5 bases at J, with 16 bases in the middle. CDR3 residues: CASSKGAPWYGYTF. DNA of the CDR3: TGTGCCAGCAGCAAAGGGGCCCCGTGGTATGGCTACACCTTC.

The V gene is TRBV2, the J gene TRBJ2-5; TRBD2 matches 7 bases. CDR1 is SNHLY, CDR2 FYNNEI, per germline. V shed 6 bases, J shed 5 bases, and the junction held 15 bases outside the gene matches. The CDR3 has 16 residues. The DNA of the CDR3 is TGTGCCAGCAGAAAGACTAGCCGCGGCGGGGTGGAGACCCAGTACTTC. This codes for CASRKTSRGGVETQYF.

The chain is built from TRBV7-2 and TRBJ1-2; TRBD1 aligns across 7 bases. CDR1 is SGHTA, CDR2 FQGNSA, per germline. The CDR3 runs 13 residues. Trimming took 6 bases from V and 4 from J; bases not matched to a gene: 5. This CDR3 is CASRPQGGYGYTF. The DNA of the CDR3 is TGTGCCAGCAGACCTCAGGGGGGCTATGGCTACACCTTC. Complete variable domain (other parts from reference TRBV7-2 and TRBJ1-2): GAGVSQSPSNKVTEKGKDVELRCDPISGHTALYWYRQSLGQGLEFLIYFQGNSAPDKSGLPSDRFSAERTGGSVSTLTIQRTQQEDSAVYLCASRPQGGYGYTFGSGTRLTVV.

The chain employs TRBV27 and TRBJ2-1; 14 bases are shared with TRBD2. The germline V gene encodes CDR1 MNHEY and CDR2 SMNVEV (reference sequence). V was clipped by 5 bases and J by 6 bases; unmatched bases: 12. CDR3 length: 18 residues. The CDR3 DNA reads TGTGCCAGCAGTACCTCGAGACTAGCGGGGGGGCGAAGCAATGAGCAGTTCTTC. The encoded protein is CASSTSRLAGGRSNEQFF.

This clonotype was detected a few times. This chain joins TRBV20-1 and TRBJ2-5; the D gene could be TRBD1 or TRBD2 (6 bases each). Germline CDR1 DFQATT, CDR2 SNEGSKA (reference sequence). The CDR3 extends over 18 amino acids. The V and J ends lost 0 bases and 5 bases respectively, with 25 bases between them. CDR3 sequence (DNA): TGCAGTGCTAGAGATATCCCAGGGGAGGCCGGCCCAGGGGAGACCCAGTACTTC. Its translation: CSARDIPGEAGPGETQYF.

This clonotype has ten or more counts. V usage is TRBV6-5 and J usage is TRBJ2-3; D call uncertain. V shed 0 bases and J shed 5 bases, with 12 bases lying between them. Germline V gene lookup returns CDR1 MNHEY and CDR2 SVGAGI. The CDR3 sequence is 15 residues long. The CDR3 bases are TGTGCCAGCAGTTACTCGGGGAAGTTCCGAGATACGCAGTATTTT. This gives the protein CASSYSGKFRDTQYF.

This clonotype showed up just a few times. V gene TRBV7-2 combines with J gene TRBJ1-1; 8 nucleotides line up with TRBD1. J gave up 1 base and V 7 bases, and 5 bases lay outside the gene matches. The CDR3 is 14 amino acids. CDR1 is SGHTA and CDR2 is FQGNSA in the germline V gene. The CDR3 protein is CASIQGAGNTEAFF. The CDR3 bases are TGTGCCAGCATCCAGGGGGCGGGGAACACTGAAGCTTTCTTT. Filled out from reference TRBV7-2 and TRBJ1-1, the complete variable domain reads GAGVSQSPSNKVTEKGKDVELRCDPISGHTALYWYRQSLGQGLEFLIYFQGNSAPDKSGLPSDRFSAERTGGSVSTLTIQRTQQEDSAVYLCASIQGAGNTEAFFGQGTRLTVV.

In this sample, this clonotype turned up a few times. The chain uses TRBV7-6 and TRBJ2-2; D uncertain. CDR1 and CDR2 (germline): SGHVS, FNYEAQ. This CDR3 spans 15 amino acids. Trimming stripped 2 bases from V and 0 bases from J, with 7 bases between. The CDR3 loop is CASSLSRTNTGELFF. CDR3 coding DNA: TGTGCCAGCAGCTTAAGCAGAACGAACACCGGGGAGCTGTTTTTT.

This clonotype was seen a handful of times. This rearrangement joins TRBV15 to TRBJ1-2; tentative D call: TRBD1 (5 bases). This CDR3 is built from 15 residues. Trimming stripped 0 bases from V and 7 bases from J, with 15 bases between. Per the germline V gene, CDR1 is LNHNV and CDR2 is YYDKDF (reference sequence). The CDR3 nucleotides read TGTGCCACCAGCAGAGATTTAACAGGATGGAGTGGCTACACCTTC. Encoded protein: CATSRDLTGWSGYTF.

This clonotype turned up a few times. The chain employs TRBV29-1 and TRBJ1-1; D not certain. Germline V lookup: CDR1 SQVTM, CDR2 ANQGSEA. Trimming cost V 6 bases and J 1 base, with 12 bases left between them. The CDR3 extends over 13 amino acids. The CDR3 is CSVGAFSNTEAFF. The CDR3 DNA is TGCAGCGTCGGTGCATTTTCGAACACTGAAGCTTTCTTT.

The CDR3 nucleotides are TGTGCCAGCAGCTCGACAGGGGAGAAGTTCTTC. It codes for CASSSTGEKFF. The chain is built from TRBV7-3 and TRBJ2-1, with 8 bases that match TRBD1. Trimming cost V 4 bases and J 14 bases; bases outside gene matches: 4. The CDR3 runs to 11 residues. The germline gives CDR1 SGHTA, CDR2 FQGTGA.

This clonotype was recorded many times. A much larger clone lies one base from this, so it may be a read error. This sequence joins TRBV15 and TRBJ2-5; D ambiguous. The CDR3 runs 12 residues. Germline V lookup: CDR1 LNHNV, CDR2 YYDKDF (reference sequence). Trimming cost V 0 bases and J 5 bases, with 4 bases left between them. The CDR3 DNA reads TGTGCCACCAGCAGAGATGTGGAGACCCAGTACTTC. Residues: CATSRDVETQYF.

This clonotype was observed a few times. This chain links TRBV7-2 with TRBJ2-1, with D perhaps TRBD1 (7 bases). The germline V gene has CDR1 SGHTA and CDR2 FQGNSA. The V and J ends lost 3 bases and 5 bases respectively, with 11 bases between them. The CDR3 runs to 14 residues. DNA for the CDR3: TGTGCCAGCAGCTTGGAGGGGGCCCACAATGAGCAGTTCTTC. Protein: CASSLEGAHNEQFF.

V usage is TRBV4-2 and J usage is TRBJ2-4, with D tentatively TRBD1 (5 bases). This CDR3 is built from 16 residues. From germline, CDR1 is LGHNA and CDR2 YNFKEQ. V gave up 0 bases and J gave up 3 bases, with 12 bases separating them. In nucleotides, the CDR3 is TGTGCCAGCAGCCAAGATCCAGGGTATATCAAAAACATTCAGTACTTC. It encodes CASSQDPGYIKNIQYF.

This clonotype occurred a few times. V gene TRBV7-8 combines with J gene TRBJ2-5; 8 positions agree with TRBD1. J lost 4 bases, V lost 11 bases, and 12 bases had no gene match. The V gene's germline CDR1 is SGHVS and CDR2 FQNEAQ. The CDR3 extends over 14 amino acids. This CDR3 reads CAGSKTGAPETQYF. The DNA of the CDR3 is TGTGCCGGATCAAAGACAGGGGCCCCAGAGACCCAGTACTTC.

CDR3 residues: CASSRSGLQETQYF. CDR3 in DNA: TGTGCCAGCAGTCGGTCAGGATTACAAGAGACCCAGTACTTC. This chain links TRBV12-3 or TRBV12-4 with TRBJ2-5; D unresolved. The CDR3 is made up of 14 amino acids. Trimming stripped 5 bases from V and 2 bases from J, with 12 bases between.

This clonotype was recorded at least ten times. The chain is built from TRBV7-3 and TRBJ2-4, with D maybe TRBD1 (5 bases). The CDR3 loop spans 16 amino acids. CDR1 is SGHTA, CDR2 FQGTGA, per germline. V gave up 5 bases and J gave up 0 bases, with 14 bases separating them. This chain's CDR3 is CASSEDSLQAKNIQYF. CDR3 in DNA: TGTGCCAGCAGCGAAGACAGCCTACAAGCCAAAAACATTCAGTACTTC.